Listed here are 28 T cell receptor beta chains from one sample, sequenced in a study of molecular identifiers for immune sequencing clone quantification. TCRdb re-analysed the PCR reads in MiXCR, keeping a single row per CDR3 protein. The sample has over 85,000 distinct CDR3 sequences; less than 35% are singletons. The sample was naive CD8+ T cells from blood, with Jurkat cell RNA spiked in. Subset described: FACS-sorted CD8+CD4-CCR7+CD45RA+ naive T cells. These receptor sequences come from a human donor in good health. Some libraries in this study had Jurkat cell RNA spiked in.

This clonotype turned up a few times. V is TRBV27 and J is TRBJ2-7, with 7 positions matching TRBD1. J was trimmed by 7 bases and V by 4 bases; bases with no gene match: 10. Germline-derived CDR1 and CDR2 are MNHEY and SMNVEV (reference sequence). CDR3 length: 14 amino acids. Written as DNA, the CDR3 is TGTGCCAGCAGTTCCCCGAGTACAGGGGTGGAGCAGTACTTC. This encodes CASSSPSTGVEQYF.

The rearrangement links TRBV15 to TRBJ2-3; tentative D call: TRBD1 (7 bases). Germline V lookup: CDR1 LNHNV, CDR2 YYDKDF (reference sequence). V shed 8 bases and J shed 2 bases, with 14 bases lying between them. This CDR3 region has 14 residues. The CDR3 DNA reads TGTGCCACCCGCGGGACAGCAACCACAGATACGCAGTATTTT. Its protein product is CATRGTATTDTQYF.

This clonotype has at least ten counts. The gene calls are TRBV28 and TRBJ2-3, with D tentatively TRBD2 (6 bases). This CDR3 region has 15 residues. Germline loops: CDR1 MDHEN, CDR2 SYDVKM. The V gene lost 2 bases and the J gene lost 4 bases, with 13 bases spanning the gap. Here the CDR3 DNA reads TGTGCCAGCAGTTTAGAAGTAGCGGAGGCAGATACGCAGTATTTT. This codes for CASSLEVAEADTQYF. The full variable domain, its missing parts supplied by reference TRBV28 and TRBJ2-3, is DVKVTQSSRYLVKRTGEKVFLECVQDMDHENMFWYRQDPGLGLRLIYFSYDVKMKEKGDIPEGYSVSREKKERFSLILESASTNQTSMYLCASSLEVAEADTQYFGPGTRLTVL.

This clonotype was recorded many times. The chain recombines TRBV9 with TRBJ2-3; 14 positions match TRBD2. Trimming removed 4 bases from V and 4 bases from J; junction bases left unmatched: 5. This CDR3 has 16 residues. CDR1 is SGDLS and CDR2 is YYNGEE in the germline V gene. This CDR3 reads CASSTGTSGSSDTQYF. DNA of the CDR3: TGTGCCAGCAGCACGGGGACTAGCGGGAGTTCAGATACGCAGTATTTT. Full variable domain (outside the CDR3, taken from reference TRBV9 and TRBJ2-3): DSGVTQTPKHLITATGQRVTLRCSPRSGDLSVYWYQQSLDQGLQFLIQYYNGEERAKGNILERFSAQQFPDLHSELNLSSLELGDSALYFCASSTGTSGSSDTQYFGPGTRLTVL.

Worth noting for this clonotype: The CDR3 does not close with the conserved phenylalanine or tryptophan, likely indicating a read error. The rearrangement uses TRBV20-1 and TRBJ2-3; 10 nucleotides match TRBD2. The CDR3 contains 17 residues. V was pared by 4 bases and J by 0 bases, with 10 bases of the junction left unmatched. Germline values: CDR1 DFQATT, CDR2 SNEGSKA (reference sequence). The CDR3 sequence: CSATHPRTSGSTDTQYI. DNA for the CDR3: TGCAGTGCTACTCACCCCAGGACTAGCGGAAGCACAGATACGCAGTATATT.

This clonotype was detected many times. The V and J genes are TRBV9 and TRBJ2-3, with D hard to call. Germline V gene lookup returns CDR1 SGDLS and CDR2 YYNGEE. V was shortened by 1 base and J by 4 bases, with 4 bases between the two germline ends. CDR3 length: 12 residues. CDR3 in amino acids: CASSVNADTQYF. In DNA, the CDR3 is TGTGCCAGCAGCGTAAACGCAGATACGCAGTATTTT. Full variable domain (remainder filled in from reference TRBV9 and TRBJ2-3): DSGVTQTPKHLITATGQRVTLRCSPRSGDLSVYWYQQSLDQGLQFLIQYYNGEERAKGNILERFSAQQFPDLHSELNLSSLELGDSALYFCASSVNADTQYFGPGTRLTVL.

The chain links TRBV25-1 to TRBJ2-3; 8 nucleotides align to TRBD1. Germline V gives CDR1 MGHDK, CDR2 SYGVNS. Trimming took 8 bases from V and 11 from J; bases not matched to a gene: 15. This CDR3 is 14 amino acids long. In nucleotides, the CDR3 is TGTGCCAGCCACCCGGGACAGGCGGTCCCTCGGCAGTATTTT. This sequence encodes CASHPGQAVPRQYF.

The CDR3 DNA reads TGTGCCAGCAGTTACCTGTCCCCCCTCGACAGGGGGGCAGGGAAGACCCAGTACTTC. Protein product: CASSYLSPLDRGAGKTQYF. The V gene is TRBV6-5, the J gene TRBJ2-5, with TRBD1 matching over 9 bases. CDR3 length equals 19 residues. Germline V gene sequence: CDR1 MNHEY, CDR2 SVGAGI. Losses at the gene ends were 2 bases for V and 6 bases for J; bases not matched to a gene: 19.

This clonotype was detected a few times. The chain carries TRBV20-1 and TRBJ2-3; D not resolved. The germline gives CDR1 DFQATT, CDR2 SNEGSKA (reference sequence). Trimming stripped 3 bases from V and 3 bases from J, with 16 bases between. CDR3 size: 15 residues. The DNA for the CDR3 is TGCAGTGCTAGTCCTTCGCGAGTTCGGACAGATACGCAGTATTTT. Amino acid sequence: CSASPSRVRTDTQYF.

The genes are TRBV7-9 and TRBJ1-4; 7 nucleotides agree with TRBD1. The germline V gene has CDR1 SEHNR and CDR2 FQNEAQ (reference sequence). V was clipped by 6 bases and J by 4 bases; unmatched bases: 14. The CDR3 contains 17 residues. The CDR3, as DNA: TGTGCCAGCAGACAAGCCATGAAAGGGGGCCGTAATGAAAAACTGTTTTTT. Residues: CASRQAMKGGRNEKLFF.

This clonotype was seen repeatedly, ten times or more. The J gene is TRBJ2-3, the V gene TRBV9, with no clear D. The CDR3 is 14 residues long. Trimming stripped 0 bases from V and 4 bases from J, with 9 bases between. Looked up from germline, CDR1 is SGDLS and CDR2 is YYNGEE. CDR3 in amino acids: CASSVVGRSDTQYF. Written as DNA, the CDR3 is TGTGCCAGCAGCGTAGTTGGCAGGTCAGATACGCAGTATTTT.

This clonotype was seen a few times. The V call is TRBV4-2, the J call TRBJ2-2; D is unclear. The V end was cut by 1 base, the J end by 5 bases, with 17 bases between. This CDR3 is built from 17 residues. The V gene's germline CDR1 is LGHNA and CDR2 YNFKEQ. In DNA, the CDR3 is TGTGCCAGCAGCCAAGGGGTACGCAGGCTTTTGACCGGGGAGCTGTTTTTT. The encoded protein is CASSQGVRRLLTGELFF.

This clonotype was seen at least ten times. The CDR3 sequence is CASRSWSSHEQYF. The CDR3 nucleotides read TGTGCCAGCCGAAGCTGGAGCAGCCACGAGCAGTACTTC. V usage is TRBV28 and J usage is TRBJ2-7; unclear D gene. Germline CDR1 reads MDHEN; CDR2 reads SYDVKM. There are 13 residues in the CDR3. V lost 8 bases and J 5 bases, leaving 16 bases between the germline ends.

This clonotype was counted many times. The chain links TRBV7-9 to TRBJ2-3; D perhaps matches TRBD1 (6 bases). This CDR3 has 15 amino acids. Trimming removed 5 bases at V and 4 bases at J, with 16 bases between. Germline loops: CDR1 SEHNR, CDR2 FQNEAQ (reference sequence). The CDR3 here is CASSQGTLNPDTQYF. In DNA form, the CDR3 reads TGTGCCAGCAGCCAAGGGACATTGAACCCAGATACGCAGTATTTT.

This clonotype was seen more than once but under ten times. V usage is TRBV7-9 and J usage is TRBJ2-7, with D tentatively TRBD2 (6 bases). CDR1 is SEHNR and CDR2 is FQNEAQ in the germline V gene (reference sequence). V lost 0 bases and J 3 bases, leaving 15 bases between the germline ends. The CDR3 sequence is 16 residues long. This CDR3 reads CASSLAWEVPDYEQYF. CDR3 sequence (DNA): TGTGCCAGCAGCTTAGCGTGGGAGGTCCCGGACTACGAGCAGTACTTC.

The chain is built from TRBV14 and TRBJ2-5; D not resolved. CDR3 size: 14 residues. Per the germline V gene, CDR1 is SGHDN and CDR2 is FVKESK. V lost 0 bases to trimming and J lost 2 bases, with 7 bases between them. The DNA for the CDR3 is TGTGCCAGCAGCCAAGAACGTGATCAAGAGACCCAGTACTTC. It is translated as CASSQERDQETQYF.

For this clonotype: This may arise from a read error, as a much more abundant clone is one base away. This chain uses TRBV28 with TRBJ2-3, with no clear D. V lost 3 bases to trimming and J lost 3 bases, with 10 bases between them. This CDR3 is 14 amino acids long. Germline lookup yields CDR1 MDHEN and CDR2 SYDVKM. The CDR3 DNA is TGTGCCAGCAGTTTCTATCGATTGACAGATACGCAGTATTTT. This sequence encodes CASSFYRLTDTQYF.

The chain has TRBV9 and TRBJ2-2; D possibly corresponds to TRBD1 (6 bases). The CDR3 is made up of 14 amino acids. Germline lookup yields CDR1 SGDLS and CDR2 YYNGEE. The V gene lost 3 bases and the J gene lost 2 bases, with 8 bases spanning the gap. Here the CDR3 DNA reads TGTGCCAGCAGCGAGGACAGAAACACCGGGGAGCTGTTTTTT. It translates to CASSEDRNTGELFF.

The rearrangement uses TRBV29-1 and TRBJ2-7, with D tentatively TRBD1 (6 bases). Germline V lookup: CDR1 SQVTM, CDR2 ANQGSEA. V was clipped by 4 bases and J by 2 bases, with 12 bases between them. CDR3 length: 13 amino acids. The CDR3 region has the DNA TGCAGCGTTGGAGGTCAGGGGCCCTACGAGCAGTACTTC. Protein sequence: CSVGGQGPYEQYF.

This clonotype was seen more than once but under ten times. The chain joins TRBV2 to TRBJ2-1; 9 bases align to TRBD2. CDR1 and CDR2 (germline): SNHLY, FYNNEI. The CDR3 has 14 residues. V was clipped by 6 bases and J by 9 bases; unmatched bases: 9. The CDR3 protein is CASRTPGLAFEQFF. The DNA for the CDR3 is TGTGCCAGCAGGACTCCGGGACTAGCATTTGAGCAGTTCTTC.

About this clonotype: This likely comes from a read error, as the CDR3 has no conserved phenylalanine or tryptophan at its end. The chain couples TRBV29-1 to TRBJ1-2; D unclear. Germline lookup yields CDR1 SQVTM and CDR2 ANQGSEA. V was trimmed by 4 bases and J by 0 bases, leaving 18 bases between them. This CDR3 has 16 residues. In nucleotides, the CDR3 is TGCAGCGTTGGATTCGACTGCCCAGCCGCTAACTATGGCTACACCATC. It is translated as CSVGFDCPAANYGYTI.

This clonotype has just a few counts. This chain links TRBV11-2 with TRBJ2-3; D possibly corresponds to TRBD1 (6 bases). CDR3 length equals 14 residues. V gave up 5 bases and J gave up 2 bases, with 11 bases separating them. CDR1 and CDR2 from the germline V gene are SGHAT and FQNNGV. The CDR3 sequence: CASSPTGTTDTQYF. CDR3 in DNA: TGTGCCAGCAGCCCTACAGGGACCACAGATACGCAGTATTTT.

The rearrangement links TRBV7-6 to TRBJ2-7, with 11 bases matching TRBD1. The CDR3 totals 14 residues. Germline-derived CDR1 and CDR2 are SGHVS and FNYEAQ. J lost 3 bases, V lost 5 bases, and 3 bases had no gene match. CDR3 in amino acids: CASSAGTGGYEQYF. The CDR3 region has the DNA TGTGCCAGCAGCGCCGGGACAGGGGGCTACGAGCAGTACTTC.

Remarks on this clonotype: A much more abundant neighbour one base away suggests this may be a read error. V and J are TRBV29-1 and TRBJ2-2, with a weak D call TRBD1 (6 bases). V was pared by 7 bases and J by 1 base, with 13 bases between. CDR3 size: 14 residues. Per the germline V gene, CDR1 is SQVTM and CDR2 is ANQGSEA. The CDR3 loop reads CSGDWDKNTGELFF. CDR3 coding DNA: TGCAGCGGTGATTGGGACAAGAACACCGGGGAGCTGTTTTTT.

The V and J genes are TRBV19 and TRBJ1-1; possible D gene TRBD1, 5 bases. Germline loops: CDR1 LNHDA, CDR2 SQIVND (reference sequence). Trimming stripped 5 bases from V and 5 bases from J, with 15 bases between. This CDR3 has 14 residues. The CDR3 sequence: CASSVIRELTEAFF. The CDR3 nucleotides are TGTGCCAGTAGTGTAATCAGGGAGTTAACTGAAGCTTTCTTT.

This clonotype showed up many times. The rearrangement links TRBV12-3 or TRBV12-4 to TRBJ2-3, with D hard to call. CDR3 length equals 12 residues. Between the trimmed V and J ends, which lost 3 bases and 5 bases, there was a span of 6 bases. CDR3 in DNA: TGTGCCAGCAGTTTTGACGGAGATACGCAGTATTTT. Protein product: CASSFDGDTQYF.

The rearrangement joins TRBV20-1 to TRBJ2-7; D call uncertain. CDR3 length: 13 amino acids. Trimming pared 3 bases from V and 0 bases from J, leaving 9 bases between. Looked up from germline, CDR1 is DFQATT and CDR2 is SNEGSKA (reference sequence). The CDR3: CSASWTGSYEQYF. The CDR3 region has the DNA TGCAGTGCTAGTTGGACGGGCTCCTACGAGCAGTACTTC.

V is TRBV4-1 and J is TRBJ2-7; tentative D call: TRBD1 (6 bases). The CDR3 contains 14 residues. Per the germline V gene, CDR1 is MGHRA and CDR2 is YSYEKL. V lost 4 bases and J lost 2, with 12 bases in between. Here the CDR3 reads CASSRTGSTYEQYF. The CDR3 coding sequence is TGCGCCAGCAGCCGAACAGGGTCCACCTACGAGCAGTACTTC.